The clone carrying this T cell receptor beta chain was picked up a small number of times. As yet, its antigen is unknown. The J segment lost 4 bases and the V segment lost 2 bases, leaving 5 bases of the junction unmatched. Germline CDR1 reads MNHEY; CDR2 reads SVGAGI. This CDR3 spans 15 amino acids. The data derive from a study of blood T cells in healthy people across ages. For the second PCR, which ran for about 6 to 11 cycles, a sample-barcoded 5' primer and a J-beta primer mix were used. TCRdb ran MiXCR on the 5' RACE reads and lists one entry per CDR3 protein. The sample records about 630,000 distinct CDR3 sequences, around 20% being singletons. Study conclusions and caveats: As age increased, TCR beta diversity per million T cells fell in a roughly linear fashion. CMV infection status of these donors was not known.

This TCR derives from an older man in good health. Sequenced material: blood. This chain connects TRBV6-5 to TRBJ2-7; 10 bases agree with TRBD1. Here the CDR3 DNA reads TGTGCCAGCAGTTACGGGGACAGGGGCTCATACGAGCAGTACTTC. This codes for CASSYGDRGSYEQYF.